This T cell receptor beta chain is drawn from a study of blood T cell repertoires in COVID-19. The wider study: Spain, Italy and the United States supplied samples that represented acute and convalescent COVID-19. The analysed material was cDNA or gDNA that came from T cells, B-cell-depleted T cells, or PBMCs.

Original handling: Counts of nucleated cells, estimated from reference gene primer amplification, were obtained. The method was immunoSEQ multiplex PCR; TCRdb's version includes in-frame clones alone and lacks a portion of them. That table gives V, J and clone size, and the DNA gave D and trimming. This table has around 130,000 clones, roughly 85% appearing once. Germline V gene lookup returns CDR1 SGHRS and CDR2 YFSETQ. The CDR3 is 15 amino acids. V dropped 2 bases and J dropped 10 bases, with 16 bases sitting between them. V gene TRBV5-1 combines with J gene TRBJ1-6, with D possibly matching TRBD1 (6 bases). The source is a man in his fifties or sixties with acute or convalescent COVID-19. The sequenced sample consisted of peripheral blood. CDR3 sequence reads: CASSFVDSSPSPLHF. In nucleotides, the CDR3 is TGCGCCAGCAGCTTTGTGGACAGCTCTCCGTCACCCCTCCACTTT.